The next 16 T cell receptor beta chains were all read from a single sample in a study of T cell repertoires in cytomegalovirus infection. TCRdb recomputed calls from the reads with MiXCR, one row per CDR3 protein. Found here are about 130,000 distinct CDR3 sequences, roughly 9% of them singletons; the top ten hold roughly a tenth. Sequencing was performed on PBMCs. These receptor sequences come from a human donor in good health (CMV status not recorded). Some clones in this sample may be carry-over from other donors' samples.

In this sample, this clonotype turned up many times. The chain combines TRBV7-6 with TRBJ2-1; 9 positions match TRBD2. This CDR3 spans 17 amino acids. The V gene end was trimmed by 4 bases and the J gene end by 4 bases; junction bases not matched to a gene: 11. The V gene's germline CDR1 is SGHVS and CDR2 FNYEAQ. This CDR3 reads CASSYGGAGGQYNEQFF. The CDR3 bases are TGTGCCAGCAGCTACGGTGGAGCGGGGGGACAATACAATGAGCAGTTCTTC.

V is TRBV28 and J is TRBJ2-7, with D possibly matching TRBD1 (6 bases). This CDR3 has 14 amino acids. The V end lost 5 bases, the J end lost 4 bases, and 15 bases lay between the germline ends. CDR1 and CDR2 from the germline V gene are MDHEN and SYDVKM. The DNA for the CDR3 is TGTGCCAGCAGTCAAAACAGGGATACGTACGAGCAGTACTTC. This encodes CASSQNRDTYEQYF.

This clonotype appeared many times. In DNA form, the CDR3 reads TGTGCCAGCAGCTCAGGACAGGGGAAAGATCAGCCCCAGCATTTT. The encoded protein is CASSSGQGKDQPQHF. This rearrangement joins TRBV11-2 to TRBJ1-5, with 9 bases fitting TRBD1. The CDR3 spans 15 residues. Per the germline V gene, CDR1 is SGHAT and CDR2 is FQNNGV. The V segment lost 4 bases and the J segment 5 bases; nucleotides outside the gene matches: 6.

This clonotype was observed many times. This chain connects TRBV7-9 to TRBJ1-1; D might be TRBD1 (5 bases). This CDR3 contains 17 residues. Germline V gene data show CDR1 as SEHNR and CDR2 as FQNEAQ (reference sequence). V was shortened by 4 bases and J by 1 base, with 19 bases between the two germline ends. CDR3 nucleotides: TGTGCCAGCAGCTCGGTCGGGAGGGGTAAAAAGAACACTGAAGCTTTCTTT. Translation gives CASSSVGRGKKNTEAFF.

The chain joins TRBV5-5 to TRBJ2-5, with 8 bases fitting TRBD2. V dropped 10 bases and J dropped 2; count of bases not matched to a gene: 7. The CDR3 length is 13 residues. The V gene's germline CDR1 is SGHKS and CDR2 YYEKEE (reference sequence). CDR3 bases: TGTGCCGGGCAGCGGGGGCTACAAGAGACCCAGTACTTC. As protein: CAGQRGLQETQYF. Full variable domain (outside the CDR3, taken from reference TRBV5-5 and TRBJ2-5): DAGVTQSPTHLIKTRGQQVTLRCSPISGHKSVSWYQQVLGQGPQFIFQYYEKEERGRGNFPDRFSARQFPNYSSELNVNALLLGDSALYLCAGQRGLQETQYFGPGTRLLVL.

This sequence joins TRBV14 and TRBJ2-1; D is possibly TRBD2 (5 bases). The germline V and J ends were trimmed by 3 bases and 10 bases, with 13 bases remaining between them. This CDR3 comprises 13 residues. Germline loops: CDR1 SGHDN, CDR2 FVKESK. CDR3 in amino acids: CASSQGLAREQFF. DNA for the CDR3: TGTGCCAGCAGCCAGGGTCTAGCACGGGAGCAGTTCTTC.

This clonotype came up many times. This chain joins TRBV29-1 and TRBJ1-1; D not certain. The CDR3 spans 8 residues. In germline, CDR1 is SQVTM, CDR2 ANQGSEA. CDR3 sequence: CRKTEAFF. The CDR3 DNA sequence: TGCAGGAAAACTGAAGCTTTCTTT.

Many counts were recorded for this clonotype. The chain joins TRBV7-2 to TRBJ2-3; 15 bases are shared with TRBD2. The CDR3 is 16 residues long. Looked up from germline, CDR1 is SGHTA and CDR2 is FQGNSA. J gave up 8 bases and V 6 bases, and 9 bases lay outside the gene matches. The CDR3 DNA reads TGTGCCAGCAGTCGAGGGACTAGCGGGGGGTTGGGTACGCAGTATTTT. It translates to CASSRGTSGGLGTQYF.

This clonotype has a count of ten or more. This chain connects TRBV5-4 to TRBJ1-2, with 7 positions matching TRBD1. J gave up 2 bases and V 3 bases, and 4 bases lay outside the gene matches. This CDR3 contains 14 residues. Germline V lookup: CDR1 SGHNT, CDR2 YYREEE (reference sequence). The CDR3 nucleotides read TGTGCCAGCAGCTACGGACAGGTCAACTATGGCTACACCTTC. Its translation: CASSYGQVNYGYTF.

This clonotype was counted many times. The J gene is TRBJ2-7, the V gene TRBV7-2; 8 bases agree with TRBD1. The CDR3 loop spans 14 amino acids. Germline CDR1 is SGHTA and CDR2 is FQGNSA. V lost 3 bases and J lost 3; bases outside the gene matches: 4. As DNA, the CDR3 is TGTGCCAGCAGCTTCACAGGGGGGAACTACGAGCAGTACTTC. This codes for CASSFTGGNYEQYF.

As regards this clonotype: This clone may be a read error of a much larger clone one base away. The gene calls are TRBV29-1 and TRBJ2-5, with TRBD2 as a possible D gene (6 bases). Germline CDR1 SQVTM, CDR2 ANQGSEA. The CDR3 sequence is 14 residues long. The CDR3 DNA is TGCAGCGTTGAAGGCGGGGCTTTGGGAGAGACCCGGTACTTC. Protein sequence: CSVEGGALGETRYF.

The table lists this clonotype with a few counts. The rearrangement links TRBV7-6 to TRBJ2-5; TRBD2 is a possible D gene (6 bases). CDR3 size: 15 residues. Germline CDR1 SGHVS, CDR2 FNYEAQ. The V gene lost 1 base and the J gene lost 5 bases, with 14 bases spanning the gap. The CDR3 here is CASSLDRGGWETQYF. Here the CDR3 DNA reads TGTGCCAGCAGCTTAGATCGGGGAGGTTGGGAGACCCAGTACTTC.

This clonotype has at least ten counts. V gene TRBV19 combines with J gene TRBJ1-1, with TRBD1 as a possible D gene (6 bases). Germline values: CDR1 LNHDA, CDR2 SQIVND (reference sequence). The CDR3 has 15 residues. Deletions cut 5 bases from V and 2 bases from J, with 15 bases between. CDR3 amino acids: CASSSRPGGNTEAFF. CDR3 in DNA: TGTGCCAGTAGTTCGAGACCGGGGGGCAACACTGAAGCTTTCTTT.

Ten or more counts support this clonotype. The V gene is TRBV2, the J gene TRBJ1-5, with TRBD1 identical over 8 bases. Germline-derived CDR1 and CDR2 are SNHLY and FYNNEI. This CDR3 is 14 amino acids long. Germline trimming cut 6 bases from V and 2 bases from J; bases unmatched to any gene: 3. The CDR3 here is CASSADRGNQPQHF. The CDR3 DNA sequence: TGTGCCAGCAGCGCGGACAGGGGCAATCAGCCCCAGCATTTT.

This clonotype has at least ten counts. The chain couples TRBV2 to TRBJ1-5, with D perhaps matching TRBD1 (5 bases). This CDR3 is 15 amino acids long. V lost 4 bases, J lost 1 base, and 11 bases lay in between. Germline CDR1 SNHLY, CDR2 FYNNEI. CDR3 bases: TGTGCCAGCAGTGCCGGGGCGGCGAGCAATCAGCCCCAGCATTTT. Its protein product is CASSAGAASNQPQHF. Looking up the rest from reference TRBV2 and TRBJ1-5 gives the full variable domain: EPEVTQTPSHQVTQMGQEVILRCVPISNHLYFYWYRQILGQKVEFLVSFYNNEISEKSEIFDDQFSVERPDGSNFTLKIRSTKLEDSAMYFCASSAGAASNQPQHFGDGTRLSIL.

This clonotype was seen a handful of times. This sequence joins TRBV20-1 and TRBJ2-1; D is undetermined. The CDR3 spans 12 residues. Germline lookup yields CDR1 DFQATT and CDR2 SNEGSKA (reference sequence). V was clipped by 6 bases and J by 4 bases, with 10 bases between them. CDR3 region: CSAAEEYNEQFF. CDR3 bases: TGCAGTGCGGCCGAGGAGTACAATGAGCAGTTCTTC.